Listed below are T cell receptor beta chains from one sample, sequenced in a study of T cell repertoires in cytomegalovirus infection. TCRdb itself ran the reads through MiXCR, one entry per CDR3 protein. Counted here are hundreds of thousands of distinct CDR3 sequences, 30% to 35% occurring once; the ten biggest clones make up 9.5% to 15%. Which antigens these TCRs recognize remains unknown. The specimen comprised cultured CD8+ T cells from PBMCs, sampled from culture after CMV antigen stimulation. These receptors were taken from a human donor in good health (CMV status not recorded). Some clones in this sample may be carry-over from other donors' samples. The conserved cysteine and the conserved F or W are not part of the CDR3 here. Expanded clones get a size class; other rows say once, few or many, or leave the size out.

TRBV7-9,TRBJ1-1,many,ASRPGNTEAF
TRBV7-6,TRBJ2-1,few,ASSLDGTSVYNEQF
TRBV6-2/TRBV6-3,TRBJ1-1,NA,ASIWTGSRTEAF
TRBV7-9,TRBJ2-2,NA,ASSFYISGELF
TRBV6-6,TRBJ2-7,once,ASSSYSLDRTYEQY
TRBV4-1,TRBJ2-1,NA,ASSQLRGDYNEQF
TRBV4-2,TRBJ2-1,many,ASSFPEYRDNNEQF
TRBV7-9,TRBJ2-7,NA,ASSPRRGEQY
TRBV7-9,TRBJ1-2,few,ASSFGQLPDHGYT
TRBV7-9,TRBJ2-5,NA,ASSLVAGAQTQY
TRBV7-9,TRBJ1-5,NA,ASSSGHRSNQPQH